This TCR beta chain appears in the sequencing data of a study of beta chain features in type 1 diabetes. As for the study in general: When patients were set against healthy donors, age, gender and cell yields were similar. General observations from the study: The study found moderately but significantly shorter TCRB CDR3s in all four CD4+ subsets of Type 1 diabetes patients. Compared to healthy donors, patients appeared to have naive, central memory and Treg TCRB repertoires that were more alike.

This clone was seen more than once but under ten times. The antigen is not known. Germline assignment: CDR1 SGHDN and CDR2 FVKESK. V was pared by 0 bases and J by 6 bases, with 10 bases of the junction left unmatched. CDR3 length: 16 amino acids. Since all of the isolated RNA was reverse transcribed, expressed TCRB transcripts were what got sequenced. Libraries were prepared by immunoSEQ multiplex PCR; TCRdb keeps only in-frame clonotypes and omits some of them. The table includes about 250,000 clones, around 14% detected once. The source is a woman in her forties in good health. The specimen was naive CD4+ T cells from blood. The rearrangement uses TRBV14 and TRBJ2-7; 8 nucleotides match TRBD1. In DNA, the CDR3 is TGTGCCAGCAGCCAAGACCCACGGACAGGGTTTAGCGAGCAGTACTTC. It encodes CASSQDPRTGFSEQYF.